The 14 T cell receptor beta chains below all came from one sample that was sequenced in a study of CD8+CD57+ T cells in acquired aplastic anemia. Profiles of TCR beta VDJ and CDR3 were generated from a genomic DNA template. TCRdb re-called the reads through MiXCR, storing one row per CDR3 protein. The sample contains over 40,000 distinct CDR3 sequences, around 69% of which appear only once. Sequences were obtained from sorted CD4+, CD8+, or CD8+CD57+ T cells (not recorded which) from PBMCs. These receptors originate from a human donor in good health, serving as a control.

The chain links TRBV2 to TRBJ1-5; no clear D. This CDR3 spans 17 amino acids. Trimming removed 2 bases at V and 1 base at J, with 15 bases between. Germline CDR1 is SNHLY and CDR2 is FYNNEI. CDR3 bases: TGTGCCAGCAGTGAAAGGCGATGGAAGGAAAGCAATCAGCCCCAGCATTTT. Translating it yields CASSERRWKESNQPQHF. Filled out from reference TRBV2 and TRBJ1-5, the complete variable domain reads EPEVTQTPSHQVTQMGQEVILRCVPISNHLYFYWYRQILGQKVEFLVSFYNNEISEKSEIFDDQFSVERPDGSNFTLKIRSTKLEDSAMYFCASSERRWKESNQPQHFGDGTRLSIL.

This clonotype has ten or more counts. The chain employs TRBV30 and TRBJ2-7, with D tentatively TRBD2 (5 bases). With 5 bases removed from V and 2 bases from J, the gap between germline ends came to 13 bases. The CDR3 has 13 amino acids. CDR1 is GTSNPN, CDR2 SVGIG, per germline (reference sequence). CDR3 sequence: CAWQRRLTYEQYF. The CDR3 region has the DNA TGTGCCTGGCAACGGAGGCTCACCTACGAGCAGTACTTC.

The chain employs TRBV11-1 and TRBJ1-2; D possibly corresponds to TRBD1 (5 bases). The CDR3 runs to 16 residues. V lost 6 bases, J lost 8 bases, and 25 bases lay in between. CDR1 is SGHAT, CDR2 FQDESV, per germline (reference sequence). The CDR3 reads CASSEAVRVGGRGYTF. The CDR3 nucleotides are TGTGCCAGCAGTGAAGCGGTCAGGGTTGGGGGTAGGGGCTACACCTTC.

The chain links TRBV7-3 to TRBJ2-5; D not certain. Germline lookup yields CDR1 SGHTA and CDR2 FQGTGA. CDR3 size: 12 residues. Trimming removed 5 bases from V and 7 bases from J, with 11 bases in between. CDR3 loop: CASSQRPGTQYF. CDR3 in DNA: TGTGCCAGCAGCCAGAGACCGGGGACCCAGTACTTC. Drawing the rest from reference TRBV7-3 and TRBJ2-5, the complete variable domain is GAGVSQTPSNKVTEKGKYVELRCDPISGHTALYWYRQSLGQGPEFLIYFQGTGAADDSGLPNDRFFAVRPEGSVSTLKIQRTERGDSAVYLCASSQRPGTQYFGPGTRLLVL.

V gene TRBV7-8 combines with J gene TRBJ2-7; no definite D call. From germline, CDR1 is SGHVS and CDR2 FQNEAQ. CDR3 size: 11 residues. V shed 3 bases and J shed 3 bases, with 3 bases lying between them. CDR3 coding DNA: TGTGCCAGCAGCTTGTACTACGAGCAGTACTTC. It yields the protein CASSLYYEQYF.

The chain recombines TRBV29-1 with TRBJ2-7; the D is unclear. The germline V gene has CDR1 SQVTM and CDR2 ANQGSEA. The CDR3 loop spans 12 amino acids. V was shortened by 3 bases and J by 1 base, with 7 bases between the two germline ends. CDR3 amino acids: CSVDIGSYEQYF. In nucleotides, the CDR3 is TGCAGCGTTGATATTGGGTCCTACGAGCAGTACTTC.

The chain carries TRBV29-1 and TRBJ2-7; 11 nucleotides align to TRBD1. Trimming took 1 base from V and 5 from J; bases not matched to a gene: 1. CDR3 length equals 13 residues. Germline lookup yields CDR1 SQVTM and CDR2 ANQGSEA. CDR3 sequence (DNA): TGCAGCGTTGAAGGGGACAGGGGGGACGAGCAGTACTTC. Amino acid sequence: CSVEGDRGDEQYF.

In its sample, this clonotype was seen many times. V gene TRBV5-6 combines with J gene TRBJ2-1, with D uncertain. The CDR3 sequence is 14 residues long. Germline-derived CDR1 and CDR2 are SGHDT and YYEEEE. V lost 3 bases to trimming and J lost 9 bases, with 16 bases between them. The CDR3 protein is CASSYDISGVEQFF. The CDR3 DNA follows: TGTGCCAGCAGCTACGATATCTCGGGCGTTGAGCAGTTCTTC.

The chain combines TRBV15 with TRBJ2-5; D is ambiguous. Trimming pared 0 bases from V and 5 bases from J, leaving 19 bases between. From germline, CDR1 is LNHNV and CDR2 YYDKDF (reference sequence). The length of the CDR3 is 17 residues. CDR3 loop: CATSRDRVRVGRETQYF. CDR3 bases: TGTGCCACCAGCAGAGATCGTGTCCGAGTTGGTAGGGAGACCCAGTACTTC.

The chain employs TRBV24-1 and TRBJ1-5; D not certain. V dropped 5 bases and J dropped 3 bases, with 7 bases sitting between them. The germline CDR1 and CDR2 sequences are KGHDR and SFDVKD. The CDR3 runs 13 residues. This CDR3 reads CATSGRFNQPQHF. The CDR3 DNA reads TGTGCCACCAGTGGGAGGTTCAATCAGCCCCAGCATTTT.

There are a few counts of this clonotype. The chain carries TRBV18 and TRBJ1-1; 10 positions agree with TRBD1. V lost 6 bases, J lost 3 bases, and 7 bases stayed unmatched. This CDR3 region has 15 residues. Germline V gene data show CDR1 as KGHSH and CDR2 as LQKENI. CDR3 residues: CASSPDRGRDTEAFF. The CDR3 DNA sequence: TGTGCCAGCTCGCCCGACAGGGGGCGAGACACTGAAGCTTTCTTT.

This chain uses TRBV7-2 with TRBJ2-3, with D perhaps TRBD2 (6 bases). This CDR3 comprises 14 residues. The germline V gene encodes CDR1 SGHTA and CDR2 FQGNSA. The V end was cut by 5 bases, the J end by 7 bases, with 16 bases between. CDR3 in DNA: TGTGCCAGCAGCCCGACGACTAGTTTGCATACGCAGTATTTT. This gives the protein CASSPTTSLHTQYF.

The chain's CDR3 is CASIAGGTDTQYF. DNA for the CDR3: TGTGCCAGCATAGCGGGGGGTACAGATACGCAGTATTTT. V is TRBV25-1 and J is TRBJ2-3; TRBD2 agrees at 10 bases. V lost 7 bases, J lost 3 bases, and 1 base stayed unmatched. Germline V gene data show CDR1 as MGHDK and CDR2 as SYGVNS. The CDR3 covers 13 residues.

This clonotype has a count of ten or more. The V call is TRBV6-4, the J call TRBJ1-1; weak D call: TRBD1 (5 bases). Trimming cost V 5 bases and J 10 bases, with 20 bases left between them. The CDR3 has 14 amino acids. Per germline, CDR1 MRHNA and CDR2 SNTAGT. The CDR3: CASSSGEAGGAAFF. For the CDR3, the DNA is TGTGCCAGCAGTTCCGGGGAGGCCGGTGGGGCAGCTTTCTTT.